This T cell receptor beta chain was found in a study of early stage breast cancer tumors (dated by TCRdb to 2015 to 2018). As for the study more broadly: Of the roughly 15 invasive breast tumors, around twelve were found to be estrogen receptor-positive, progesterone receptor-positive and HER2-negative. A total of around 3 million templates, representing almost 1,100,000 unique clonotypes, were detected across all samples. A read coverage of roughly 10-fold per sample was achieved on average. Of the roughly 12 ER+/PR+/HER2- tumors, eight were classified as invasive ductal carcinomas and four as invasive lobular carcinomas.

Every sample was amplified as two independent genomic DNA replicates, using approximately 0.5 ug for blood and roughly 1.6 ug for tumor or normal breast. Following the manufacturer's instructions, the ImmunoSeq Intro kit was used to carry out TCRB sequencing on genomic DNA. Multiplex PCR ran 30 to 40 cycles with proprietary primers and spike-in control sequences for absolute quantification. Single-end 150-bp reads were used to sequence an 87-bp fragment covering the CDR3 and the flanking V and J genes. Each lane of an Illumina MiSeq running version 3.0 chemistry carried seven multiplexed samples, with two replicates apiece. The authors processed their data as follows. The vendor's proprietary pipeline processed the raw data and merged both replicates into a single result for each sample. Clonotypes were defined as productive rearrangements sharing the V-gene family, CDR3 amino acid sequence and J-gene segment. Clonality was computed as 1 minus the normalized Shannon entropy (Pielou evenness) of TCRB abundances. To estimate T cell density, the total number of templates was divided by the input cell count, which was inferred from how much DNA went in. Total repertoire diversity and clonality were estimated with Recon using default parameters. Tumor-enriched clonotypes were defined as having over 0.1% abundance in tumor and at least 32-fold higher abundance than in normal breast. TCRdb limited this immuneACCESS table to in-frame rearrangements with V and J called. A share of clones is missing; checked studies link under half to unresolved V genes, and the rest is unexplained. V, J and clone size reflect that table, while D and trimming were determined from the DNA. Within this sample are about 8,000 clones, with approximately 62% of them counted one time only. The ten top clones hold more than 6.5% of the sample.

Dicing about 17-50 mg of tumor tissue typically gave a DNA yield of more than 2.5 ug. The study profiled bulk TCR beta-chain repertoires in matched peripheral blood, tumor and adjacent normal breast tissue taken from about 15 patients with early-stage breast cancer. Once resection was done, tumor tissue identified by eye was cut out and put into prechilled RNAlater. Tumor tissue (roughly 17-50 mg) was diced and then homogenized with a TissueLyser II in RLTplus buffer containing beta-mercaptoethanol and antifoaming agent. The Qiagen AllPrep DNA/RNA Mini kit was used to extract genomic DNA. Trimming costs V 5 bases and J 2 bases, and their ends lie 8 bases apart. CDR1 and CDR2 were assigned from the germline V gene (reference sequence) as LNHDA and SQIVND. The CDR3 sequence holds 13 residues, the cysteine and phenylalanine included. Only the CDR3 DNA stays, 39 bases, in frame from base 1. To note about this clone: The antigen this receptor binds is unknown. Per-nucleotide qualities are absent, and no much larger clonotype sits a single base away.

On the study overall, not on this receptor specifically: Compared with adjacent normal breast tissue, tumors had higher clonality and roughly 2.5-fold greater T cell density. The small cohort size prevented analysis by tumor subtype. Enriched TCRB sequences shared across patients were found to be mostly commonly generated sequences that were unlikely to play an important role in the tumor microenvironment. Repertoires from blood and normal breast were more alike than repertoires from blood and tumor, and in about 85% of the 16 patients, comparing each tissue with blood separated tumor from normal. Sequencing bulk genomic DNA from unsorted cells could not capture chain pairing or functional markers like CD4, CD8 and FOXP3.

Sequenced sample: breast tumor tissue. The chain joins TRBV19 to TRBJ2-3; the D gene is not confidently resolved. The receptor was isolated from a person aged 70 to 80 with breast cancer. The DNA sequence is TGTGCCAGTAGTTATACTATCACAGATACGCAGTATTTT. It translates to CASSYTITDTQYF. Full variable domain (CDR3 extended with the reference TRBV19 and TRBJ2-3 proteins): DGGITQSPKYLFRKEGQNVTLSCEQNLNHDAMYWYRQDPGQGLRLIYYSQIVNDFQKGDIAEGYSVSREKKESFPLTVTSAQKNPTAFYLCASSYTITDTQYFGPGTRLTVL.